This T cell receptor beta chain was captured by sequencing in a study of regulatory T cells in long-lasting Graves disease. CDR3-region Arm-PCR and iRepertoire HTBI primers produced the TCR beta libraries. MiXCR, run by TCRdb on the multiplex PCR reads, gives a single entry per CDR3 protein. This sample has 420,000 or so distinct CDR3 sequences, with about 17% found just once. V lost 0 bases and J 3 bases, leaving 6 bases between the germline ends. The CDR3 spans 13 residues. Germline CDR1 is SGDLS and CDR2 is YYNGEE. Time point noted: newly diagnosed GD, antithyroid drugs for less than 3 months. PBMC RNA was the source of the TCR library. The sample also formed part of further work on T cells in Graves' hyperthyroidism and ophthalmopathy.

The source is a young woman with Graves disease. The chain recombines TRBV9 with TRBJ1-1, with D unresolved. Here the sequenced sample was peripheral blood mononuclear cells (PBMCs), taken at new diagnosis, from a patient treated with antithyroid drugs. The CDR3 protein is CASSVDVYTEAFF. The CDR3 DNA reads as TGTGCCAGCAGCGTAGACGTATACACTGAAGCTTTCTTT.